The clone carrying this TCR beta chain came up once. This sample was included in a study of cytomegalovirus exposure and HLA in healthy donors. The PCR employed 60 Vbeta primers together with 13 Jbeta primers. The assay was immunoSEQ multiplex PCR, and TCRdb's table has in-frame clones only and misses some. The repertoire consists of fewer than 250,000 clones, with about four fifths occurring once and the leading ten covering roughly 10%. Losses at the gene ends were 0 bases for V and 7 bases for J; bases not matched to a gene: 6. The V gene's germline CDR1 is SGHRS and CDR2 YFSETQ. The CDR3 has 16 residues.

The TCR was taken from a woman aged 50 to 65 in good health and CMV-seropositive. The J gene is TRBJ2-2, the V gene TRBV5-1; 10 nucleotides agree with TRBD1. Material for sequencing was PBMCs. In nucleotides, the CDR3 is TGCGCCAGCAGCTTGGAAGGGACAGGGGCTGGCGGGGAGCTGTTTTTT. Translating it yields CASSLEGTGAGGELFF.